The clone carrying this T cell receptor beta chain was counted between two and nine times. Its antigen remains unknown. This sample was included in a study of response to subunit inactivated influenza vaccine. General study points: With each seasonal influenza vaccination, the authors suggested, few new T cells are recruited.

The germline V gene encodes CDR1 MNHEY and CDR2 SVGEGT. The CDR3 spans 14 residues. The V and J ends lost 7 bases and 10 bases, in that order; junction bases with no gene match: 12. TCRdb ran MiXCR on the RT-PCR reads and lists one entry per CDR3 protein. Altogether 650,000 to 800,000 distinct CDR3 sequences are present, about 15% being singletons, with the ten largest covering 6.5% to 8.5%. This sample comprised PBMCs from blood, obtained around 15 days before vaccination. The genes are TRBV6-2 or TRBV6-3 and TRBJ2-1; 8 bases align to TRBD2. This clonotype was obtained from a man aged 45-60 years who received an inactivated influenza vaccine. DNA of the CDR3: TGTGCCAGCATGAGCGGGGGACTGGGGGAGGAGCAGTTCTTC. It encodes CASMSGGLGEEQFF.